Given below is one T cell receptor beta chain in context. This entry belongs to a study of blood T cell repertoires in COVID-19. The CDR3 loop spans 16 amino acids. CDR1 is MGHRA, CDR2 YSYEKL, per germline. Trimming removed 0 bases at V and 3 bases at J, with 14 bases between. Sequencing used immunoSEQ multiplex PCR; TCRdb keeps in-frame clones, though not all of them. Of 250,000 to 300,000 clones in the sample, roughly 86% were seen once. V gene TRBV4-1 combines with J gene TRBJ1-2; no firm D call. The receptor was isolated from a woman aged 55-70 years who had recovered from COVID-19. The sequenced material came from PBMCs or T cells enriched from blood (not recorded which). CDR3 protein: CASSQDLNKGDYGYTF. The CDR3 nucleotides are TGCGCCAGCAGCCAAGATTTGAACAAGGGAGACTATGGCTACACCTTC.